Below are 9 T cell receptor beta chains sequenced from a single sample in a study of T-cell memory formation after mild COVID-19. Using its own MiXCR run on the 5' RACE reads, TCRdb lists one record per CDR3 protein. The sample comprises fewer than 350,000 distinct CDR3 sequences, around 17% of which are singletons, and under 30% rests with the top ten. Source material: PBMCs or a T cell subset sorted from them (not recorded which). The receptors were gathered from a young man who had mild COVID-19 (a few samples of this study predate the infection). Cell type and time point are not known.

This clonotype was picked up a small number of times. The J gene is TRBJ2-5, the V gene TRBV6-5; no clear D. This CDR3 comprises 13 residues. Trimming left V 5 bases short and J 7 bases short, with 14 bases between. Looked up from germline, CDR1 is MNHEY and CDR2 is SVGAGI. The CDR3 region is CASSRLQSGTQYF. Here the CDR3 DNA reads TGTGCCAGCAGTCGACTCCAGTCCGGGACCCAGTACTTC.

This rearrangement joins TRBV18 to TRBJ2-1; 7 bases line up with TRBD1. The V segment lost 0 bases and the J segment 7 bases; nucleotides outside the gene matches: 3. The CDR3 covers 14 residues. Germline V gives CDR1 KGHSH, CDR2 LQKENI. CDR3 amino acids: CASSPPPGGNEQFF. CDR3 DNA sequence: TGTGCCAGCTCACCACCCCCAGGGGGAAATGAGCAGTTCTTC.

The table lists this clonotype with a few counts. CDR3 in amino acids: CAGPRTPGTDTQYF. The DNA of the CDR3 is TGTGCCGGGCCGCGTACCCCTGGCACAGATACGCAGTATTTT. The chain uses TRBV2 and TRBJ2-3; D not certain. CDR3 length: 14 residues. The V gene's germline CDR1 is SNHLY and CDR2 FYNNEI. With 11 bases removed from V and 1 base from J, the gap between germline ends came to 16 bases.

The CDR3 is CASSLVPVGYGYTF. In nucleotides, the CDR3 is TGTGCCAGCAGCTTGGTTCCGGTCGGCTATGGCTACACCTTC. The chain links TRBV5-6 to TRBJ1-2; D is uncertain. The CDR3 length is 14 residues. Trimming cost V 0 bases and J 4 bases, with 10 bases left between them. In germline, CDR1 is SGHDT, CDR2 YYEEEE.

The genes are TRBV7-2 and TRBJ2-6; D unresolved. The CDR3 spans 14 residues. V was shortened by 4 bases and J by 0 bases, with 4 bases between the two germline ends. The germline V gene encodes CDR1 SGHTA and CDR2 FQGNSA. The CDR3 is CASSSHSGANVLTF. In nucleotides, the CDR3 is TGTGCCAGCAGCTCTCACTCTGGGGCCAACGTCCTGACTTTC.

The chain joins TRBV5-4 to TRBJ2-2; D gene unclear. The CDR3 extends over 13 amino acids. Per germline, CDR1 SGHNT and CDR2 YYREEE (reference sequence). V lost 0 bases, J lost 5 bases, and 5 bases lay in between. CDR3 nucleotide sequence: TGTGCCAGCAGCTTGGTAGAGACCGGGGAGCTGTTTTTT. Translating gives CASSLVETGELFF. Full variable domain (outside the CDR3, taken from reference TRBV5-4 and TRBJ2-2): ETGVTQSPTHLIKTRGQQVTLRCSSQSGHNTVSWYQQALGQGPQFIFQYYREEENGRGNFPPRFSGLQFPNYSSELNVNALELDDSALYLCASSLVETGELFFGEGSRLTVL.

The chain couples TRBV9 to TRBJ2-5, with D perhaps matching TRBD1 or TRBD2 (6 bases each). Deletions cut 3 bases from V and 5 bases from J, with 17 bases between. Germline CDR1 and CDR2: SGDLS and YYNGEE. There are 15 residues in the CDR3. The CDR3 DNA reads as TGTGCCAGCAGCGGGGGGGCGCTCCGGAGGGAGACCCAGTACTTC. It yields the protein CASSGGALRRETQYF. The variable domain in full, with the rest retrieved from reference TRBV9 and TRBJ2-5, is DSGVTQTPKHLITATGQRVTLRCSPRSGDLSVYWYQQSLDQGLQFLIQYYNGEERAKGNILERFSAQQFPDLHSELNLSSLELGDSALYFCASSGGALRRETQYFGPGTRLLVL.

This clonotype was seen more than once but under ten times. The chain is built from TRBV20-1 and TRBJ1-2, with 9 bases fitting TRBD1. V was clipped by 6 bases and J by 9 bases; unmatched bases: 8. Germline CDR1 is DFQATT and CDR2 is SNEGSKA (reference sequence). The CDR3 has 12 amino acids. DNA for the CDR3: TGCAGTGCGTCGGGACAGGGAGATCGCTACACCTTC. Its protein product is CSASGQGDRYTF.

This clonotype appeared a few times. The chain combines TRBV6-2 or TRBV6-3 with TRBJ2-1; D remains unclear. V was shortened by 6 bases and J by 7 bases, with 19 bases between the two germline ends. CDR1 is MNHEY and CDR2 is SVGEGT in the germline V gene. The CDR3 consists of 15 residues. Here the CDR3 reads CASSLLGAGDNEQFF. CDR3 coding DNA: TGTGCCAGCAGCCTACTGGGTGCAGGAGATAATGAGCAGTTCTTC.